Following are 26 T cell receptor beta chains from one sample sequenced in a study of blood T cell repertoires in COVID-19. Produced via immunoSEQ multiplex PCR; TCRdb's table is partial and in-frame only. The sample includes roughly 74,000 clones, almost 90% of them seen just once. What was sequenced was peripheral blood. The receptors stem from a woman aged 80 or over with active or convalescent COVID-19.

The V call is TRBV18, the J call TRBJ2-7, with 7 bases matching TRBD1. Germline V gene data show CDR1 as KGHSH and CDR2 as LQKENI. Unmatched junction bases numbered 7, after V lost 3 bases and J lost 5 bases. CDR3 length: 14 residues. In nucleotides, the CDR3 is TGTGCCAGCTCACCTCAACTTCAGGGGGACGAGCAGTACTTC. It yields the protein CASSPQLQGDEQYF.

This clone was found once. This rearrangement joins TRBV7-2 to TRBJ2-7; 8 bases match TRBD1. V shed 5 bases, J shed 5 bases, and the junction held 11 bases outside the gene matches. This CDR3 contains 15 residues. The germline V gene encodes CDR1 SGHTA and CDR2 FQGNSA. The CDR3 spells CASSQPTGGKNEQYF. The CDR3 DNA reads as TGTGCCAGCAGCCAGCCTACAGGGGGGAAAAACGAGCAGTACTTC.

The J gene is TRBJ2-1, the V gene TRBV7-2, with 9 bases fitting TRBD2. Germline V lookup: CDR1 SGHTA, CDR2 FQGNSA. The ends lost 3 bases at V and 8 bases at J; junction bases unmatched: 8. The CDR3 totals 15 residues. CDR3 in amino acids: CASSLEAGGWDEQFF. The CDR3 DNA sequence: TGTGCCAGCAGCTTGGAAGCGGGAGGATGGGATGAGCAGTTCTTC.

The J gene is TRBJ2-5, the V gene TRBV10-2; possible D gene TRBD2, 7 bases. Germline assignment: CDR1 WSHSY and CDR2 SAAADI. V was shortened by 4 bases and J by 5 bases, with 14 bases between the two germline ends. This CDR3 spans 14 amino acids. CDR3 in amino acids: CASSVGGAGETQYF. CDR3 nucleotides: TGCGCCAGCAGTGTAGGGGGGGCCGGCGAGACCCAGTACTTC.

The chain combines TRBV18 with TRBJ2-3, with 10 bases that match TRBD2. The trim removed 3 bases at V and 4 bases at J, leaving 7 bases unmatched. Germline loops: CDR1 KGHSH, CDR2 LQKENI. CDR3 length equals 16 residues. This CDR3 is CASSPSLAGGPDTQYF. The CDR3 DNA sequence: TGTGCCAGCTCACCCTCCTTAGCGGGGGGCCCAGATACGCAGTATTTT.

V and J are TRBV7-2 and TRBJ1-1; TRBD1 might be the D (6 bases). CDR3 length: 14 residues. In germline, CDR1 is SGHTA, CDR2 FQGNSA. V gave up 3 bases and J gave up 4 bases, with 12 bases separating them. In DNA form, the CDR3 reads TGTGCCAGCAGCTTGTGGGGGGGCAGCACTGAAGCTTTCTTT. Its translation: CASSLWGGSTEAFF.

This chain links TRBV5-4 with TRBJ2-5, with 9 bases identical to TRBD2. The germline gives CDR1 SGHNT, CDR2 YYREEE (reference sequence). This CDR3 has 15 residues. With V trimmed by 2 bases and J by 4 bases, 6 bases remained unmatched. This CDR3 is CASSFSGRRGETQYF. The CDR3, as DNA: TGTGCCAGCAGCTTTAGCGGGAGAAGGGGAGAGACCCAGTACTTC.

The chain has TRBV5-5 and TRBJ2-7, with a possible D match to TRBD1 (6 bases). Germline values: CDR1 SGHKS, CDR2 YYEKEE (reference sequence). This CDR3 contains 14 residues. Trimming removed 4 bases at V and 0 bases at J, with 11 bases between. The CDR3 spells CASSPRQVSYEQYF. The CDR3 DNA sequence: TGTGCCAGCAGCCCCCGACAGGTCTCCTACGAGCAGTACTTC.

The CDR3 DNA reads as TGTGCCACCAGCACCCCAACTAGACTCTTCCAGTATTTT. This translates into CATSTPTRLFQYF. J is TRBJ2-3 and V is TRBV15, with a tentative D call TRBD2 (5 bases). V was trimmed by 4 bases and J by 12 bases, leaving 17 bases between them. CDR1 is LNHNV, CDR2 YYDKDF, per germline (reference sequence). The CDR3 consists of 13 residues.

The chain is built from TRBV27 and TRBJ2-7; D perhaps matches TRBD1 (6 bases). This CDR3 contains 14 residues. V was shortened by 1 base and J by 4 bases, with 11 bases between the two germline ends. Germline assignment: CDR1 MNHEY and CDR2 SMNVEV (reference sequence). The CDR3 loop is CASSLFPGVYEQYF. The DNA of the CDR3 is TGTGCCAGCAGTTTATTCCCAGGGGTATACGAGCAGTACTTC.

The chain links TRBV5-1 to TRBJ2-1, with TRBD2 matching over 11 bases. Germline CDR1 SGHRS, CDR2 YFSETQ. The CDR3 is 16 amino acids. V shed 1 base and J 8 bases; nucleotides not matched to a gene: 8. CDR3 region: CASSLIETSGEDEQFF. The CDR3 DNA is TGCGCCAGCAGCTTGATAGAGACTAGCGGGGAAGATGAGCAGTTCTTC. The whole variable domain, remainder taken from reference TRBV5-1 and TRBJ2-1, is KAGVTQTPRYLIKTRGQQVTLSCSPISGHRSVSWYQQTPGQGLQFLFEYFSETQRNKGNFPGRFSGRQFSNSRSEMNVSTLELGDSALYLCASSLIETSGEDEQFFGPGTRLTVL.

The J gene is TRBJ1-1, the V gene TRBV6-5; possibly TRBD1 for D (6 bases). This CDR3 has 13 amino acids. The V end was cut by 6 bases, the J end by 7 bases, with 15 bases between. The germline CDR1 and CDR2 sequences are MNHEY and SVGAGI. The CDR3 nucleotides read TGTGCCAGCAGCGACCGGCCGACAGGTGAAGCTTTCTTT. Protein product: CASSDRPTGEAFF.

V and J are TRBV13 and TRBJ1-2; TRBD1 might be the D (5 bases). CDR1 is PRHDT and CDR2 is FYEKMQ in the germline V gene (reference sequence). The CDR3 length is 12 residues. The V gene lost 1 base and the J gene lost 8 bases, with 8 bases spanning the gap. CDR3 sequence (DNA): TGTGCCAGCAGCTTAGCAGGGCGGGGCTACACCTTC. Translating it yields CASSLAGRGYTF.

Here the CDR3 reads CASSQDRGLFF. The CDR3, as DNA: TGCGCCAGCAGCCAAGACAGGGGTCTGTTTTTT. J is TRBJ1-4 and V is TRBV4-1, with D possibly TRBD1 on 6 matching bases. CDR3 size: 11 residues. Germline-derived CDR1 and CDR2 are MGHRA and YSYEKL. V shed 0 bases and J shed 14 bases, with 7 bases lying between them.

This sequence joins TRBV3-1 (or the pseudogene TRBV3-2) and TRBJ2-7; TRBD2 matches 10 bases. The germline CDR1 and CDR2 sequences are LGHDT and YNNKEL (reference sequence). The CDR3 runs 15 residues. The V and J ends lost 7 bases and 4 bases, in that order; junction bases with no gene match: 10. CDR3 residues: CASTPSLAGTYEQYF. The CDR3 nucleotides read TGTGCCAGCACCCCCTCACTAGCGGGGACTTACGAGCAGTACTTC.

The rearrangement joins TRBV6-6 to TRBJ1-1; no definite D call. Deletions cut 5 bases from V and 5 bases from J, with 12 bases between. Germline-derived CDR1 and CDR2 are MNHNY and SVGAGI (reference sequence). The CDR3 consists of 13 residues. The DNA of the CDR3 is TGTGCCAGCAGTACCTCGGTGAGGACTGAAGCTTTCTTT. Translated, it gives CASSTSVRTEAFF.

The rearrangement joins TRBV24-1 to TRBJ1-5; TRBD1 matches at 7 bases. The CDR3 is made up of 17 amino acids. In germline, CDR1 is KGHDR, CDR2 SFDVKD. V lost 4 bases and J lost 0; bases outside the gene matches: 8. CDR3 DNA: TGTGCCACCAGTGAAGGGGGCAGGGGAAATAGCAATCAGCCCCAGCATTTT. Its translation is CATSEGGRGNSNQPQHF.

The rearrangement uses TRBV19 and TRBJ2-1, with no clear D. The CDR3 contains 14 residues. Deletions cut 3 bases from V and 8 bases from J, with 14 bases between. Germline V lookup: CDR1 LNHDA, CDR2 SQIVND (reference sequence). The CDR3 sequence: CASSMSLRGDEQFF. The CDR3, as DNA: TGTGCCAGTAGTATGAGTCTTCGTGGTGATGAGCAGTTCTTC.

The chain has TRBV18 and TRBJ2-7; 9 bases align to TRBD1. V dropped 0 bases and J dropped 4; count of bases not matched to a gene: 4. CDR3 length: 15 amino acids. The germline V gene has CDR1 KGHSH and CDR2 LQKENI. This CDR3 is CASSPPGQGRYEQYF. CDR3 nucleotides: TGTGCCAGCTCACCACCGGGACAGGGTCGGTACGAGCAGTACTTC.

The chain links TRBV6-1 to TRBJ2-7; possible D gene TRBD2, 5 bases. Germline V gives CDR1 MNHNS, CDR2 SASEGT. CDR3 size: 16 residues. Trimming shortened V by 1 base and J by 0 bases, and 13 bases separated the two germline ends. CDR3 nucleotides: TGTGCCAGCAGTGAAGGCCACGGCGGGTTCTCCTACGAGCAGTACTTC. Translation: CASSEGHGGFSYEQYF.

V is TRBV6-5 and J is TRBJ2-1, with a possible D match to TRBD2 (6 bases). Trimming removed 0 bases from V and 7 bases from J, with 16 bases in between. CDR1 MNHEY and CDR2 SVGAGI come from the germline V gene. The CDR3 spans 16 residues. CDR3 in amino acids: CASSYSRARGGNEQFF. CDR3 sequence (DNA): TGTGCCAGCAGTTACTCGAGGGCAAGGGGAGGAAATGAGCAGTTCTTC.

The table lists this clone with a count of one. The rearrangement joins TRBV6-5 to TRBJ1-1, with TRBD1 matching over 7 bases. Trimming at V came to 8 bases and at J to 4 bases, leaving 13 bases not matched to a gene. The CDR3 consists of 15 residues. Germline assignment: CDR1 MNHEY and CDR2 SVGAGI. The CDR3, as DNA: TGTGCCAGCGCCAAGGGGGCAGCCTTGGGCACTGAAGCTTTCTTT. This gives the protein CASAKGAALGTEAFF.

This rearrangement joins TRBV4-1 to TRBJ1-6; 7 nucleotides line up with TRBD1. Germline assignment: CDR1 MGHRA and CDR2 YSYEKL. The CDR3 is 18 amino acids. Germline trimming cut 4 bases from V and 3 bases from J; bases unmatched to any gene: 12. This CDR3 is CASSLLTGTENYNSPLHF. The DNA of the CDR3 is TGCGCCAGCAGCCTTCTTACCGGGACAGAAAACTATAATTCACCCCTCCACTTT.

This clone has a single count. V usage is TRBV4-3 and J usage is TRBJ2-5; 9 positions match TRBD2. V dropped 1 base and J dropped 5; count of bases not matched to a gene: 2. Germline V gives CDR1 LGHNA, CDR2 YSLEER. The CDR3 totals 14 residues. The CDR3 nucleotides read TGCGCCAGCAGCCAAGGACTAGCGGAGGAGACCCAGTACTTC. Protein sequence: CASSQGLAEETQYF.

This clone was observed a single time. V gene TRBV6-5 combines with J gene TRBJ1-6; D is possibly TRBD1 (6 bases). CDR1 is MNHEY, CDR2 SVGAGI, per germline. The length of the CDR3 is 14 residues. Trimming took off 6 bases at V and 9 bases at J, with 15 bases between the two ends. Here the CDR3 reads CASRDQGQGSPLHF. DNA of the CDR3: TGTGCCAGCAGGGACCAGGGGCAAGGTTCACCCCTCCACTTT.

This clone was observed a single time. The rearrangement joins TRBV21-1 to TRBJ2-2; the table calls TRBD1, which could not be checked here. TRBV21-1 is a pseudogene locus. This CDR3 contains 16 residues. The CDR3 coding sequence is TGTGCCAGGGCCTCTCCGGGACAGGCGAACACCGGGGAGCTGTTTTTT. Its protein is CARASPGQANTGELFF.